These 4 T cell receptor beta chains originate from one sample sequenced in a study of blood T cell repertoires in COVID-19. This table comes from immunoSEQ multiplex PCR, and its TCRdb copy is limited to in-frame clones, with some not included. The table lists 250,000 to 400,000 clones, 85% of them singletons. Source material: PBMCs or T cells enriched from blood (not recorded which). Receptors were obtained from a woman in her 30s who had been exposed to COVID-19.

CDR3 sequence reads: CASSDSRLGYTF. Here the CDR3 DNA reads TGTGCCAGCAGTGACTCCCGTTTGGGCTACACCTTC. The chain joins TRBV6-4 to TRBJ1-2; D call uncertain. Trimming removed 0 bases from V and 8 bases from J, with 7 bases in between. The CDR3 loop spans 12 amino acids. The germline V gene has CDR1 MRHNA and CDR2 SNTAGT.

As to this clone: An end of the junction does not agree with germline; a read error may underlie this. This chain uses TRBV6-1 with TRBJ2-5, with 8 positions matching TRBD2. The length of the CDR3 is 14 residues. Looked up from germline, CDR1 is MNHNS and CDR2 is SASEGT. The CDR3 reads CASREAGEQETQYF. The CDR3 coding sequence is TGTGCCAGCAGAGAAGCGGGAGAGCAAGAGACCCAGTACTTC.

CDR3 sequence: CASSQEWAAGQYLTNYGYTF. CDR3 in DNA: TGTGCCAGCAGCCAAGAGTGGGCTGCGGGACAGTATCTAACTAACTATGGCTACACCTTC. The genes are TRBV14 and TRBJ1-2; TRBD1 matches at 7 bases. After removal of 0 bases from V and 0 bases from J, the junction contained 16 bases not matched to a gene. The CDR3 runs 20 residues. Germline V CDR1 and CDR2: SGHDN, FVKESK.

The chain carries TRBV12-3 or TRBV12-4 and TRBJ2-3; D is perhaps TRBD2 (5 bases). This CDR3 has 13 residues. The V and J ends lost 8 bases and 3 bases respectively, with 12 bases between them. CDR3 bases: TGTGCCAGCGTTCTAGCCCCAACAGATACGCAGTATTTT. This codes for CASVLAPTDTQYF.